This T cell receptor beta chain was identified during a study of blood T cell repertoires in COVID-19. Study as a whole: COVID-19 samples from acute and convalescent phases originated in the United States, Italy and Spain. T cells, B-cell-depleted T cells, or PBMCs supplied cDNA or gDNA.

This clone was counted only a few times. In the original analysis: Estimation of nucleated cell counts relied on the amplification of reference gene primers. The protocol was immunoSEQ multiplex PCR, while the TCRdb copy is restricted to in-frame clones and leaves out a portion. The V and J calls and the clone size are those of that table, but D and trimming were determined from the DNA. The table has some 83,000 clones, approximately 75% seen once. The sequencing sample was made of peripheral blood. This TCR was sampled from a woman of 80 years or more with acute or convalescent COVID-19.

The CDR3 bases are TGTGCCAGCAGCTTACTCTGGTGGGCAGGCACTGAAGCTTTCTTT. Its protein product is CASSLLWWAGTEAFF. J is TRBJ1-1 and V is TRBV5-8; D remains unclear. The CDR3 runs 15 residues. The V and J ends lost 2 bases and 4 bases respectively, with 15 bases between them. CDR1 SGHTS and CDR2 YDEGEE come from the germline V gene.